This T cell receptor (beta chain) came from a study of T-cell memory formation after mild COVID-19. 5'RACE, which relied on constant-segment primers, yielded TCR alpha and TCR beta cDNA libraries carrying sample barcodes and UMIs. TCRdb re-called the 5' RACE reads with MiXCR, one entry per CDR3 protein. The sample shows fewer than 700,000 distinct CDR3 sequences, less than 25% of them seen only once. The sequence was collected from an adult woman who had mild COVID-19 (a few samples of this study predate the infection). Cell type and time point are not known. Sample: PBMCs or a T cell subset sorted from them (not recorded which).

Here the CDR3 DNA reads TGTGCCAGCAGCCCCGGCCTAGGCCAGTACAATGAGCAGTTCTTC. It yields the protein CASSPGLGQYNEQFF. The rearrangement links TRBV7-3 to TRBJ2-1, with D uncertain. The CDR3 length is 15 residues. The germline V gene has CDR1 SGHTA and CDR2 FQGTGA. The V and J ends lost 5 bases and 4 bases respectively, with 15 bases between them.